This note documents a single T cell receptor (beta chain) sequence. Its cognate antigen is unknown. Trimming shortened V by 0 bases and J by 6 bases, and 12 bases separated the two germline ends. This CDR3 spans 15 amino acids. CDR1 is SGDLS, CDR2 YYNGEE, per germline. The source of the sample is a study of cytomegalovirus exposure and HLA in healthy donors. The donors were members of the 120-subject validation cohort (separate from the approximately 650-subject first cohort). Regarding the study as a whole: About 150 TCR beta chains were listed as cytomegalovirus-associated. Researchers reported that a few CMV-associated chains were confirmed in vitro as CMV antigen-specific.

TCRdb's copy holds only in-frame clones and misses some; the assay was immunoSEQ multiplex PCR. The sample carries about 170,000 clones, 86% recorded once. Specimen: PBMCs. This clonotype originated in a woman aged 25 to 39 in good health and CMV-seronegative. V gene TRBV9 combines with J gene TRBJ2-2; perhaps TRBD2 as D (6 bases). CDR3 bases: TGTGCCAGCAGCGTAGGTGGCAGGGAGGCCGGGGAGCTGTTTTTT. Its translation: CASSVGGREAGELFF.